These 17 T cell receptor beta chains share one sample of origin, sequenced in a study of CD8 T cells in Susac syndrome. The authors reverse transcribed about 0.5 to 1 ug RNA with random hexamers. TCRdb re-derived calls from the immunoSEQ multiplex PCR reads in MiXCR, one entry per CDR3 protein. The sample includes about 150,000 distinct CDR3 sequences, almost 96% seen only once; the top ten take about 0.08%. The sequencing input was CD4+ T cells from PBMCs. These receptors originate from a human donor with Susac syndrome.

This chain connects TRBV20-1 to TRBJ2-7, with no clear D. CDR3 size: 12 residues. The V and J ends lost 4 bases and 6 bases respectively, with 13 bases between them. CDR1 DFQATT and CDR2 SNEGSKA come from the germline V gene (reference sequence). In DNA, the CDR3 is TGCAGTGCTACAGACGTTCCCCTCGAGCAGTACTTC. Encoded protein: CSATDVPLEQYF.

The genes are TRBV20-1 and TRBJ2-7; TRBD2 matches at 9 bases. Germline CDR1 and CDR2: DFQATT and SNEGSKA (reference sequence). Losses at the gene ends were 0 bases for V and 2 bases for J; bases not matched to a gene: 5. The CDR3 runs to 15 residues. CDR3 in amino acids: CSARDYASGTYEQYF. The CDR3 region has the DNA TGCAGTGCTAGAGATTACGCTAGCGGGACCTACGAGCAGTACTTC.

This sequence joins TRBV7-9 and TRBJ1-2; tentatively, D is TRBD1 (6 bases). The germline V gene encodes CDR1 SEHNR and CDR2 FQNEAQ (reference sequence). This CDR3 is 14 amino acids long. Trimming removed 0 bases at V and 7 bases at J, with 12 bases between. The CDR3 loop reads CASSLASRGAGYTF. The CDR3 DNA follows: TGTGCCAGCAGCTTAGCGAGCAGGGGAGCTGGCTACACCTTC.

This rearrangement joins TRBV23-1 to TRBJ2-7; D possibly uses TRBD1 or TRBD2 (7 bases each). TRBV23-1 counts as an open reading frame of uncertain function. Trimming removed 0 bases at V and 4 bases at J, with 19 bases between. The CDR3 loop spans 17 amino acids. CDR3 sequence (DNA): TGCGCCAGCAGTCAATCGTGGGGGGGGACAGCTCGGTACGAGCAGTACTTC. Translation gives CASSQSWGGTARYEQYF.

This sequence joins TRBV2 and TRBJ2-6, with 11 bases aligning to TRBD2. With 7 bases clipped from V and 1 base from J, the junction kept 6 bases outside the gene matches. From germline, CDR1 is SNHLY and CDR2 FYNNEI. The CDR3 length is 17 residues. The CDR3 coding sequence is TGTGCCAGCACCTTACTAGCGGGGGCTTCTGGGGCCAACGTCCTGACTTTC. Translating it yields CASTLLAGASGANVLTF. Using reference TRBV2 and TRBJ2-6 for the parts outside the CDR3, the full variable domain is EPEVTQTPSHQVTQMGQEVILRCVPISNHLYFYWYRQILGQKVEFLVSFYNNEISEKSEIFDDQFSVERPDGSNFTLKIRSTKLEDSAMYFCASTLLAGASGANVLTFGAGSRLTVL.

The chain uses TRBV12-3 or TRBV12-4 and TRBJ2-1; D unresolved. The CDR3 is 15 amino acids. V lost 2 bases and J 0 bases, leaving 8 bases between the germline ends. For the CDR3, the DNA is TGTGCCAGCAGTTTAAAACAGAGCTCCTACAATGAGCAGTTCTTC. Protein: CASSLKQSSYNEQFF.

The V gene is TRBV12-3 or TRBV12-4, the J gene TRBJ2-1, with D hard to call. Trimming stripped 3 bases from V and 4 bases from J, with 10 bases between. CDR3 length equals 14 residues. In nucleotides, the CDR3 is TGTGCCAGCAGTTTCGGGCAGGTATACAATGAGCAGTTCTTC. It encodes CASSFGQVYNEQFF.

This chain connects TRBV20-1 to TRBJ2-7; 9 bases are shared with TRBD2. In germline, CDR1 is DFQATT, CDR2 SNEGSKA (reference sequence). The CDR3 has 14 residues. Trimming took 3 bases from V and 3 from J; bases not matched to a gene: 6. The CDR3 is CSARAAGGNYEQYF. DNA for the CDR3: TGCAGTGCTAGGGCCGCGGGAGGGAACTACGAGCAGTACTTC.

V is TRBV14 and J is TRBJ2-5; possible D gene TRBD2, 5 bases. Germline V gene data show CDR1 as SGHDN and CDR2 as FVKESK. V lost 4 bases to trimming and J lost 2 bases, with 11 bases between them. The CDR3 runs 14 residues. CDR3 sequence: CASSRGLLQETQYF. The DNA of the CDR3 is TGTGCCAGCAGCCGAGGGCTGTTACAAGAGACCCAGTACTTC.

The CDR3 region has the DNA TGTGCCAGCTCGGGGGGCCAAGAGACCCAGTACTTC. It is translated as CASSGGQETQYF. This sequence joins TRBV12-3 or TRBV12-4 and TRBJ2-5; TRBD2 matches at 7 bases. The CDR3 runs 12 residues. The trim removed 8 bases at V and 1 base at J, leaving 1 base unmatched.

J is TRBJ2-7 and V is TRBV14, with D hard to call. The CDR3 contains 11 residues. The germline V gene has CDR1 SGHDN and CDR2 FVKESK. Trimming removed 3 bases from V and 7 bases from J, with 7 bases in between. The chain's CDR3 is CASSHAEEQYF. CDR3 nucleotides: TGTGCCAGCAGCCACGCGGAGGAGCAGTACTTC.

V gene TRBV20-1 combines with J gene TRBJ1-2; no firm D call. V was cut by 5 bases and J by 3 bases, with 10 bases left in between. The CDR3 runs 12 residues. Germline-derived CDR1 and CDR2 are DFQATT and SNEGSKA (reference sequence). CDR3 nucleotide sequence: TGCAGTGCTCCCTCGGTAGACTATGGCTACACCTTC. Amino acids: CSAPSVDYGYTF.

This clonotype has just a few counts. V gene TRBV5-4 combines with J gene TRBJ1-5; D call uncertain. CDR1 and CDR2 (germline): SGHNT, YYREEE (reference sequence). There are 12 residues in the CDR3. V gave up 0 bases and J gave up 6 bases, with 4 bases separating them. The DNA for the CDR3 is TGTGCCAGCAGCTTGGGAAGTCAGCCCCAGCATTTT. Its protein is CASSLGSQPQHF. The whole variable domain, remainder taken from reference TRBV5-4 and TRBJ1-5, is ETGVTQSPTHLIKTRGQQVTLRCSSQSGHNTVSWYQQALGQGPQFIFQYYREEENGRGNFPPRFSGLQFPNYSSELNVNALELDDSALYLCASSLGSQPQHFGDGTRLSIL.

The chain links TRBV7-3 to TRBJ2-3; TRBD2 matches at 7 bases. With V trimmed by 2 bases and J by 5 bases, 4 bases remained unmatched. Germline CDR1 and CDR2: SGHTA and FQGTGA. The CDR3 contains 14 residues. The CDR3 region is CASSLASGKDTQYF. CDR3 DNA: TGTGCCAGCAGCTTAGCAAGCGGGAAAGATACGCAGTATTTT.

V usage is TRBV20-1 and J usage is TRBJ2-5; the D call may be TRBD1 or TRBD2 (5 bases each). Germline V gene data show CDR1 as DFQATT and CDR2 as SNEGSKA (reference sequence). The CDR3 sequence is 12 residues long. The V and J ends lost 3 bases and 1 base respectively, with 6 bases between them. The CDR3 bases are TGCAGTGCTAGTGGGGGCCAAGAGACCCAGTACTTC. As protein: CSASGGQETQYF.

For the CDR3, the DNA is TGCGCCAGCAGCCTGGGACAGGGGAGCTCCTACGAGCAGTACTTC. Residues: CASSLGQGSSYEQYF. V and J are TRBV4-1 and TRBJ2-7, with 10 bases lining up with TRBD1. The trim removed 4 bases at V and 0 bases at J, leaving 3 bases unmatched. Germline CDR1 reads MGHRA; CDR2 reads YSYEKL. This CDR3 is built from 15 residues.

The CDR3: CASSLGTGEEKLFF. DNA for the CDR3: TGCGCCAGCAGCTTGGGGACAGGGGAGGAAAAACTGTTTTTT. The chain uses TRBV5-1 and TRBJ1-4; TRBD1 aligns across 9 bases. The CDR3 is made up of 14 amino acids. CDR1 SGHRS and CDR2 YFSETQ come from the germline V gene. V shed 0 bases and J 8 bases; nucleotides not matched to a gene: 2. Variable domain in full (rest from reference TRBV5-1 and TRBJ1-4): KAGVTQTPRYLIKTRGQQVTLSCSPISGHRSVSWYQQTPGQGLQFLFEYFSETQRNKGNFPGRFSGRQFSNSRSEMNVSTLELGDSALYLCASSLGTGEEKLFFGSGTQLSVL.